A selection of T cell receptor beta chains follows, all from one sample in a study of cytomegalovirus exposure and HLA in healthy donors. Method: immunoSEQ multiplex PCR; TCRdb's copy keeps in-frame clones and lacks some. The sample carries 120,000 or so clones, about three quarters recorded once. The source material was PBMCs. These receptors were obtained from a woman between 40 and 50 years old in good health and CMV-seronegative. The CDR3 runs from the conserved cysteine through the conserved F or W. A D gene is named only where the DNA matches it firmly. Clone size is shown for a subset of rows, as once, few, many or a class of expanded clone.

>-|TRBV2|TRBJ2-5|TRBD2
CASWPGLGLGETQYF
TGTGCCTCCTGGCCAGGACTAGGTTTAGGTGAGACCCAGTACTTC
>-|TRBV5-1|TRBJ1-1|TRBD1
CASSLSGQGGTEAFF
TGCGCCAGCAGCTTGAGCGGACAGGGTGGCACTGAAGCTTTCTTT
>-|TRBV28|TRBJ2-1|TRBD1
CASSLMAGGGNEQFF
TGTGCCAGCAGTTTAATGGCAGGGGGTGGAAATGAGCAGTTCTTC
>-|TRBV29-1|TRBJ2-1|-
CSVFGSGYTGVNEQFF
TGCAGCGTTTTTGGGTCGGGATATACGGGCGTAAATGAGCAGTTCTTC
>-|TRBV2|TRBJ2-1|-
CASTERGARYNEQFF
TGTGCCAGCACCGAACGGGGGGCCCGGTACAATGAGCAGTTCTTC
>-|TRBV11-2|TRBJ2-2|TRBD2
CASSKHYWETSDYTGELFF
TGTGCCAGCAGCAAACACTATTGGGAGACTAGCGACTACACCGGGGAGCTGTTTTTT
>-|TRBV5-1|TRBJ1-4|TRBD1
CASSSTGTGEEKLFF
TGCGCCAGCAGCTCTACCGGGACAGGGGAAGAAAAACTGTTTTTT
>-|TRBV6-5|TRBJ2-7|TRBD1
CASSRDSGEQYF
TGTGCCAGCAGTAGGGACAGTGGCGAGCAGTACTTC
>-|TRBV27|TRBJ2-7|TRBD2
CASSFSSGIRRYEQYF
TGTGCCAGCAGTTTCTCTAGCGGGATTAGAAGGTACGAGCAGTACTTC
>-|TRBV5-1|TRBJ2-7|TRBD2
CASSGGTSGLGEQYF
TGCGCCAGCAGCGGGGGGACTAGCGGACTTGGCGAGCAGTACTTC
>-|TRBV27|TRBJ2-7|TRBD1
CASSFWGQANEQYF
TGTGCCAGCAGTTTTTGGGGACAGGCAAACGAGCAGTACTTC
>few|TRBV5-4|TRBJ2-7|-
CASSPHGGTYEQYF
TGTGCCAGCAGCCCTCACGGGGGAACGTACGAGCAGTACTTC
>-|TRBV7-2|TRBJ2-7|TRBD1
CASSLVSGQGPYEQYF
TGTGCCAGCAGCTTAGTATCGGGACAGGGCCCCTACGAGCAGTACTTC
>few|TRBV5-6|TRBJ2-1|-
CASAVLRGNEQFF
TGTGCCAGCGCCGTTCTCAGGGGCAATGAGCAGTTCTTC
>-|TRBV7-2|TRBJ2-1|TRBD2
CASSRHSGRAYNEQFF
TGTGCCAGCAGCCGTCATAGCGGGAGGGCCTACAATGAGCAGTTCTTC
>-|TRBV28|TRBJ2-7|TRBD2
CASTGGGTTYEQYF
TGTGCCAGCACCGGGGGGGGGACGACCTACGAGCAGTACTTC
>-|TRBV5-1|TRBJ1-2|-
CASSLGGGAGYTF
TGCGCCAGCAGCTTGGGTGGGGGCGCGGGCTACACCTTC
>-|TRBV10-3|TRBJ2-7|TRBD1
CAARQGLDYEQYF
TGTGCCGCAAGACAGGGCCTCGACTACGAGCAGTACTTC
>-|TRBV19|TRBJ1-1|TRBD1
CASSIGTGGTTEAFF
TGTGCCAGTAGTATCGGGACAGGCGGGACCACTGAAGCTTTCTTT
>-|TRBV19|TRBJ1-1|-
CASSTLRQTEAFF
TGTGCCAGTAGTACCCTAAGACAGACAGAAGCTTTCTTT
>-|TRBV13|TRBJ1-5|-
CASSLGRSGNQPQHF
TGTGCCAGCAGCTTAGGCCGGTCCGGCAATCAGCCCCAGCATTTT
>-|TRBV7-9|TRBJ2-1|TRBD2
CASSSPGEGTRAYNEQFF
TGTGCCAGCAGCTCCCCAGGAGAAGGGACTAGGGCCTACAATGAGCAGTTCTTC
>-|TRBV5-1|TRBJ2-1|-
CASSPPGHEQFF
TGCGCCAGCAGCCCTCCGGGACACGAGCAGTTCTTC
>-|TRBV2|TRBJ2-7|-
CASSEWGQGGFYEQYF
TGTGCCAGCAGTGAGTGGGGGCAGGGAGGGTTCTACGAGCAGTACTTC
>-|TRBV11-2|TRBJ2-7|-
CASSNNVGLDEQYF
TGTGCCAGCAGCAATAACGTGGGACTGGACGAGCAGTACTTC
>-|TRBV7-2|TRBJ2-7|-
CASSPRVSGGPYEQYF
TGTGCCAGCAGCCCACGAGTTAGCGGAGGCCCCTACGAGCAGTACTTC
>-|TRBV5-1|TRBJ2-1|TRBD1
CASSLVPGTDLSYNEQFF
TGCGCCAGCAGCTTGGTACCCGGGACAGACCTCTCCTACAATGAGCAGTTCTTC
>few|TRBV10-3|TRBJ2-7|-
CAISESREQYF
TGTGCCATCAGTGAGTCGCGCGAGCAGTACTTC
>-|TRBV28|TRBJ2-7|-
CASSFPWGDSSYEQYF
TGTGCCAGCAGTTTCCCCTGGGGCGACAGCTCCTACGAGCAGTACTTC
>-|TRBV13|TRBJ1-1|-
CASSFESGGWEAFF
TGTGCCAGCAGCTTTGAGTCTGGAGGGTGGGAAGCTTTCTTT
>-|TRBV28|TRBJ2-1|-
CASSLPPGPSYNEQFF
TGTGCCAGCAGTTTACCGCCGGGTCCTTCCTACAATGAGCAGTTCTTC
>-|TRBV5-8|TRBJ1-2|TRBD1
CASSPRTGRMGYTF
TGTGCCAGCAGCCCCCGGACAGGGAGAATGGGCTACACCTTC
>-|TRBV15|TRBJ1-5|TRBD1
CATSSETGWQPQHF
TGTGCCACCAGCAGTGAGACAGGGTGGCAGCCCCAGCATTTT
>-|TRBV5-6|TRBJ2-7|-
CASSLVETSSYEQYF
TGTGCCAGCAGCTTGGTGGAGACTAGCTCCTACGAGCAGTACTTC
>-|TRBV7-9|TRBJ2-3|TRBD2
CASSFRGTSGRVSTDTQYF
TGTGCCAGCAGCTTTCGGGGGACTAGCGGGAGGGTGAGCACAGATACGCAGTATTTT
>-|TRBV5-1|TRBJ2-1|TRBD1
CASSSGQGYNEQFF
TGCGCCAGCAGCTCCGGACAGGGCTACAATGAGCAGTTCTTC
>-|TRBV5-1|TRBJ2-3|-
CASSLWGGSTDTQYF
TGCGCCAGCAGCTTGTGGGGCGGTTCCACAGATACGCAGTATTTT
>-|TRBV6-1|TRBJ2-7|-
CASSGTGGTYEQYF
TGTGCCAGCAGTGGCACTGGAGGGACCTACGAGCAGTACTTC
>medium-sized|TRBV10-3|TRBJ2-7|-
CANSISVSYEQYF
TGTGCCAATAGCATTTCAGTCTCCTACGAGCAGTACTTC
>-|TRBV7-9|TRBJ2-1|-
CASEGYNEQFF
TGTGCCAGCGAGGGTTACAATGAGCAGTTCTTC
>-|TRBV7-3|TRBJ2-1|-
CASSLAGEQFF
TGTGCCAGCAGCTTAGCGGGAGAGCAGTTCTTC
>-|TRBV7-9|TRBJ1-4|-
CASSLGRDGEKLFF
TGTGCCAGCAGCTTAGGCAGGGATGGTGAAAAACTGTTTTTT
>once|TRBV5-1|TRBJ2-2|-
CASSRSGLYDNINTGELFF
TGCGCCAGCAGTCGCTCTGGACTATACGACAATATAAACACCGGGGAGCTGTTTTTT
>-|TRBV10-2|TRBJ1-5|-
CASSLNLDRKHF
TGCGCCAGCAGCCTAAACCTTGATAGAAAGCATTTT
>-|TRBV7-9|TRBJ2-5|TRBD2
CASSPIAGGWETQYF
TGTGCCAGCAGCCCCATAGCGGGAGGATGGGAGACCCAGTACTTC
>once|TRBV28|TRBJ2-7|-
CASSGSIYEQYF
TGTGCCAGTTCCGGGTCAATCTACGAGCAGTACTTC
>-|TRBV5-1|TRBJ1-2|-
CASSPRGVAGYTF
TGCGCCAGCAGCCCCCGAGGCGTAGCTGGCTACACCTTC
>-|TRBV18|TRBJ1-2|-
CASSPAPGLGATRGYTF
TGTGCCAGCTCACCCGCCCCCGGACTGGGGGCCACTCGTGGCTACACCTTC
>-|TRBV4-1|TRBJ2-7|-
CASSQERGGEQYF
TGCGCCAGCAGCCAAGAGAGGGGGGGCGAGCAGTACTTC
>-|TRBV5-1|TRBJ2-5|-
CASSWAGLAQETQYF
TGCGCCAGCAGCTGGGCCGGGCTAGCGCAAGAGACCCAGTACTTC
>-|TRBV10-3|TRBJ1-2|-
CAISEGRGTDGYTF
TGTGCCATCAGTGAAGGGAGGGGGACCGATGGCTACACCTTC
>once|TRBV5-1|TRBJ2-7|TRBD2
CASRRSGLFPYEQYF
TGCGCCAGCAGACGCTCGGGACTATTCCCCTACGAGCAGTACTTC
>-|TRBV18|TRBJ2-1|TRBD1
CASSTGDYNEQFF
TGTGCCAGCTCAACAGGGGACTACAATGAGCAGTTCTTC
>-|TRBV29-1|TRBJ1-2|-
CSVGLLWGGLWRYTF
TGCAGCGTTGGCCTGTTGTGGGGGGGACTATGGCGCTACACCTTC
>-|TRBV28|TRBJ2-7|-
CASSALDYLRSFRSSYEQYF
TGTGCCAGCAGTGCTCTGGACTACCTTCGGAGTTTTCGGTCCTCCTACGAGCAGTACTTC
>-|TRBV7-2|TRBJ1-2|TRBD1
CASSLEWGTGMARGYTF
TGTGCCAGCAGCTTAGAGTGGGGGACAGGGATGGCTCGTGGCTACACCTTC